This T cell receptor (beta chain) was retrieved from a study of OX40 agonist ivuxolimab in advanced cancers. Study-level background: Among those enrolled, mean age was about 58 years (range about 23 to 79) and about 82% were male. Study-level points and caveats: The expanded peripheral T cells' antigen specificity was not determined.

The ends lost 4 bases at V and 3 bases at J; junction bases unmatched: 5. The CDR3 has 16 residues. Germline V CDR1 and CDR2: SGHNT, YYREEE (reference sequence). On this clone itself: Antigen unknown.

The table came from immunoSEQ multiplex PCR; TCRdb's copy has only in-frame clones and leaves some out. The data contain approximately 82,000 clones, 85% to 90% of them singletons. The V call is TRBV5-4, the J call TRBJ1-3, with TRBD1 matching 12 bases. The TCR originated in an adult with an advanced solid tumor such as melanoma, head and neck, liver or kidney cancer. The sample in question was CD4+ or CD8+ T cells sorted from blood, obtained in a trial of the OX40 agonist ivuxolimab. DNA of the CDR3: TGTGCCAGCAGCCCTGGGACAGGGGGCTTTGGAAACACCATATATTTT. As protein: CASSPGTGGFGNTIYF.